Presented here are 23 T cell receptor beta chains from one specimen sequenced in a study of chemoradiotherapy in HPV16-positive cancers. The repertoire was sequenced with immunoSEQ multiplex PCR; TCRdb's copy has only in-frame clones and lacks some. Of about 14,000 clones detected, under 85% appear once; the ten largest clones hold under 10%. The specimen was obtained from a patient who underwent chemoradiotherapy. These receptors were collected from a human donor with HPV-associated anogenital cancer.

The chain uses TRBV6-1 and TRBJ1-6; D call uncertain. CDR1 is MNHNS and CDR2 is SASEGT in the germline V gene. This CDR3 has 14 amino acids. With 0 bases removed from V and 13 bases from J, the gap between germline ends came to 13 bases. The CDR3 region has the DNA TGTGCCAGCAGTGAAGCTGCTGGGTCGAATCCCCTCCACTTT. Amino acids: CASSEAAGSNPLHF.

This clone occurred a few times. The rearrangement links TRBV19 to TRBJ2-5; 7 bases align to TRBD1. The germline V gene has CDR1 LNHDA and CDR2 SQIVND (reference sequence). This CDR3 region has 15 residues. V gave up 4 bases and J gave up 1 base; unmatched junction bases: 6. Here the CDR3 reads CASSTLGQVQETQYF. DNA of the CDR3: TGTGCCAGTAGTACCCTCGGACAGGTCCAAGAGACCCAGTACTTC.

This clone is judged medium-sized. At the DNA level, this CDR3 is encoded by other sequences in the same sample as well. The chain has TRBV5-1 and TRBJ1-2, with 9 bases lining up with TRBD1. CDR1 is SGHRS, CDR2 YFSETQ, per germline. The length of the CDR3 is 14 residues. V trimming: 3 bases; J trimming: 7 bases; junction bases outside the gene matches: 7. The CDR3 spells CASSWGTGSSGYTF. CDR3 sequence (DNA): TGCGCCAGCAGCTGGGGGACAGGGAGTTCTGGCTACACCTTC.

The V call is TRBV29-1, the J call TRBJ2-7; TRBD2 might be the D (5 bases). The CDR3 spans 15 residues. Per the germline V gene, CDR1 is SQVTM and CDR2 is ANQGSEA. Between the trimmed V and J ends, which lost 5 bases and 0 bases, there was a span of 17 bases. The chain's CDR3 is CSVFSGAANSYEQYF. In DNA, the CDR3 is TGCAGCGTTTTTTCCGGAGCGGCCAACTCCTACGAGCAGTACTTC.

The chain combines TRBV29-1 with TRBJ1-1; 8 positions match TRBD1. This CDR3 is built from 12 residues. Germline V gene data show CDR1 as SQVTM and CDR2 as ANQGSEA. The ends lost 7 bases at V and 3 bases at J; junction bases unmatched: 4. The CDR3 region is CSGAQGDTEAFF. The CDR3 DNA is TGCAGCGGCGCACAGGGGGACACTGAAGCTTTCTTT.

The chain is built from TRBV6-6 and TRBJ1-5; D remains unclear. Trimming removed 6 bases from V and 0 bases from J, with 9 bases in between. The CDR3 length is 14 residues. Per germline, CDR1 MNHNY and CDR2 SVGAGI (reference sequence). This CDR3 is CASRTGNSNQPQHF. CDR3 nucleotide sequence: TGTGCCAGCAGAACCGGGAATAGCAATCAGCCCCAGCATTTT.

This clone came up once. The chain couples TRBV2 to TRBJ1-5; 12 bases fit TRBD1. The germline CDR1 and CDR2 sequences are SNHLY and FYNNEI. The CDR3 runs to 15 residues. Unmatched junction bases numbered 5, after V lost 5 bases and J lost 6 bases. Here the CDR3 reads CASSSGTGGGQPQHF. In DNA, the CDR3 is TGTGCCAGCAGTTCCGGGACAGGGGGCGGTCAGCCCCAGCATTTT.

This chain connects TRBV6-5 to TRBJ2-5; 8 positions agree with TRBD2. The germline V gene encodes CDR1 MNHEY and CDR2 SVGAGI. The CDR3 sequence is 14 residues long. V shed 6 bases, J shed 4 bases, and the junction held 7 bases outside the gene matches. The CDR3 nucleotides read TGTGCCAGCAGCACCAGACTAGCGCGAGAGACCCAGTACTTC. It codes for CASSTRLARETQYF.

The sample holds one count of this clone. The chain is built from TRBV19 and TRBJ1-2, with a possible D match to TRBD1 (5 bases). Germline CDR1 LNHDA, CDR2 SQIVND (reference sequence). V was cut by 6 bases and J by 8 bases, with 13 bases left in between. The CDR3 runs to 12 residues. The CDR3: CASSLGRVGYTF. In nucleotides, the CDR3 is TGTGCCAGTAGCCTGGGCAGGGTCGGCTACACCTTC.

The rearrangement links TRBV10-3 to TRBJ1-5; D is unclear. With 1 base removed from V and 6 bases from J, the gap between germline ends came to 4 bases. CDR1 is ENHRY and CDR2 is SYGVKD in the germline V gene. The CDR3 consists of 12 residues. This CDR3 reads CAISEFSQPQHF. As DNA, the CDR3 is TGTGCCATCAGTGAGTTTAGTCAGCCCCAGCATTTT.

A single count supports this clone. The chain couples TRBV2 to TRBJ2-1; D could derive from TRBD1 or TRBD2 (5 bases each). This CDR3 has 15 residues. V was cut by 6 bases and J by 5 bases, with 17 bases left in between. The germline V gene encodes CDR1 SNHLY and CDR2 FYNNEI. For the CDR3, the DNA is TGTGCCAGCAGCGGCCTGGGTGGGGGTGACAATGAGCAGTTCTTC. Protein: CASSGLGGGDNEQFF.

This chain links TRBV7-6 with TRBJ1-4, with TRBD1 as a possible D gene (6 bases). CDR1 and CDR2 from the germline V gene are SGHVS and FNYEAQ. Trimming stripped 6 bases from V and 8 bases from J, with 16 bases between. The CDR3 sequence is 14 residues long. CDR3 bases: TGTGCCAGCAGTCCTAGGGGGGGGCGCGAAAAACTGTTTTTT. This translates into CASSPRGGREKLFF.

This rearrangement joins TRBV5-6 to TRBJ1-4; a possible D gene is TRBD1 (5 bases). The CDR3 is 14 residues long. Trimming left V 4 bases short and J 7 bases short, with 14 bases between. The germline CDR1 and CDR2 sequences are SGHDT and YYEEEE. The CDR3 DNA reads as TGTGCCAGCAGCGTACGGGGCTTCGGTGAAAAACTGTTTTTT. Its translation: CASSVRGFGEKLFF. The entire variable domain, with the rest obtained from reference TRBV5-6 and TRBJ1-4, is as follows: DAGVTQSPTHLIKTRGQQVTLRCSPKSGHDTVSWYQQALGQGPQFIFQYYEEEERQRGNFPDRFSGHQFPNYSSELNVNALLLGDSALYLCASSVRGFGEKLFFGSGTQLSVL.

This clone has a handful of counts. CDR3 region: CASSLQQGAYEQYF. CDR3 DNA: TGCGCCAGCAGCTTGCAACAGGGGGCCTACGAGCAGTACTTC. The chain joins TRBV5-1 to TRBJ2-7; TRBD1 aligns across 8 bases. This CDR3 is 14 amino acids long. J was trimmed by 2 bases and V by 1 base; bases with no gene match: 2. Germline V gene sequence: CDR1 SGHRS, CDR2 YFSETQ.

V gene TRBV29-1 combines with J gene TRBJ2-7; 8 nucleotides match TRBD1. Losses at the gene ends were 4 bases for V and 0 bases for J; bases not matched to a gene: 5. Per the germline V gene, CDR1 is SQVTM and CDR2 is ANQGSEA. This CDR3 contains 14 residues. The CDR3 here is CSVVGGTGSYEQYF. In DNA form, the CDR3 reads TGCAGCGTTGTAGGGGGGACAGGCTCCTACGAGCAGTACTTC.

J is TRBJ1-4 and V is TRBV18; perhaps TRBD1 as D (5 bases). Trimming left V 3 bases short and J 7 bases short, with 9 bases between. Germline CDR1 and CDR2: KGHSH and LQKENI. CDR3 length: 13 residues. For the CDR3, the DNA is TGTGCCAGCTCACCTTCGAGGGGTGAAAAACTGTTTTTT. It is translated as CASSPSRGEKLFF.

This clone was seen a handful of times. This chain uses TRBV19 with TRBJ2-3, with D unclear. In germline, CDR1 is LNHDA, CDR2 SQIVND (reference sequence). This CDR3 is 14 amino acids long. V was trimmed by 3 bases and J by 1 base, leaving 8 bases between them. This CDR3 is CASSIRPGTDTQYF. The DNA for the CDR3 is TGTGCCAGTAGTATCAGACCCGGCACAGATACGCAGTATTTT.

The chain employs TRBV6-5 and TRBJ2-7; D may be TRBD1 (6 bases). Germline lookup yields CDR1 MNHEY and CDR2 SVGAGI. The CDR3 consists of 15 residues. V lost 4 bases, J lost 6 bases, and 19 bases lay in between. The CDR3 coding sequence is TGTGCCAGCAGTTTCCGAGCCACAGGGAACGGCGAGCAGTACTTC. It specifies CASSFRATGNGEQYF.

This sequence joins TRBV11-2 and TRBJ1-4; no clear D. V was shortened by 5 bases and J by 0 bases, with 7 bases between the two germline ends. Germline CDR1 and CDR2: SGHAT and FQNNGV. The CDR3 is made up of 14 amino acids. CDR3 amino acids: CASSPGPTNEKLFF. The CDR3 nucleotides read TGTGCCAGCAGCCCCGGGCCAACTAATGAAAAACTGTTTTTT.

This chain uses TRBV15 with TRBJ2-1, with a possible D match to TRBD2 (5 bases). This CDR3 spans 12 amino acids. The V and J ends lost 6 bases and 7 bases respectively, with 10 bases between them. Germline V CDR1 and CDR2: LNHNV, YYDKDF (reference sequence). The chain's CDR3 is CATSSPGNEQFF. In DNA form, the CDR3 reads TGTGCCACCAGTTCACCGGGGAATGAGCAGTTCTTC. The whole variable domain, filled in from reference TRBV15 and TRBJ2-1, reads DAMVIQNPRYQVTQFGKPVTLSCSQTLNHNVMYWYQQKSSQAPKLLFHYYDKDFNNEADTPDNFQSRRPNTSFCFLDIRSPGLGDTAMYLCATSSPGNEQFFGPGTRLTVL.

This rearrangement joins TRBV6-1 to TRBJ2-1; 13 bases are shared with TRBD2. CDR3 length: 16 residues. Germline CDR1 and CDR2: MNHNS and SASEGT. J gave up 9 bases and V 4 bases, and 9 bases lay outside the gene matches. The CDR3 is CASSALLAGGPGEQFF. DNA for the CDR3: TGTGCCAGCAGTGCCCTACTAGCGGGAGGGCCTGGTGAGCAGTTCTTC.

This chain links TRBV5-4 with TRBJ2-7, with D possibly matching TRBD2 (5 bases). This CDR3 spans 14 amino acids. V shed 4 bases and J shed 6 bases, with 17 bases lying between them. Germline CDR1 is SGHNT and CDR2 is YYREEE (reference sequence). CDR3 in amino acids: CASSIGLPEVEQYF. The CDR3 DNA follows: TGTGCCAGCAGCATCGGGCTGCCGGAGGTCGAGCAGTACTTC. Looking up the rest from reference TRBV5-4 and TRBJ2-7 gives the full variable domain: ETGVTQSPTHLIKTRGQQVTLRCSSQSGHNTVSWYQQALGQGPQFIFQYYREEENGRGNFPPRFSGLQFPNYSSELNVNALELDDSALYLCASSIGLPEVEQYFGPGTRLTVT.

The table lists this clone with a few counts. The rearrangement uses TRBV10-3 and TRBJ2-7; TRBD2 aligns across 9 bases. The germline CDR1 and CDR2 sequences are ENHRY and SYGVKD. The J segment lost 4 bases and the V segment lost 6 bases, leaving 10 bases of the junction unmatched. This CDR3 is 15 amino acids long. The CDR3 here is CAIRSDSGSGYEQYF. CDR3 sequence (DNA): TGTGCCATCAGGTCCGATAGCGGGAGCGGGTACGAGCAGTACTTC.